This T cell receptor (beta chain) comes out of a study of tissue T cells after allogeneic stem cell transplantation. Whole-study findings and limits: TCR repertoires tracked anatomic similarity, regardless of disease or transplant status.

Time point specified: mouse harvest day 14 after allogeneic transplant. The graft held 10^6 splenic CD5+ T cells and 10^7 T-cell-depleted bone marrow cells. This clone is judged medium-sized (0.01 to 0.1%). Its specificity is unknown. Mouse germline and gene names are used. The read falls 1 residue short of the CDR3 end, and the missing part is taken from the germline J gene. Assay used: immunoSEQ multiplex PCR; TCRdb lists only in-frame clones, some missing. This table has 7,500 to 9,000 clones, over 30% appearing once. From germline, CDR1 is KGHPV and CDR2 FQNQEV (reference sequence). This CDR3 spans 13 amino acids. Trimming at V came to 0 bases and at J to 7 bases, leaving 0 bases not matched to a gene.

The chain joins TRBV26 to TRBJ2-7, with 10 positions matching TRBD2. The receptor was derived from a female BALB/c mouse given C57BL/6 T cells with graft-versus-host disease after an allogeneic hematopoietic cell transplant. Sequencing input: skin. CDR3 DNA (partial): TGTGCCAGCAGTCTGTCCTGGGGGGGCGAACAGTAC. Translation gives CASSLSWGGEQY. The whole CDR3 sequence reads CASSLSWGGEQYF.